This T cell receptor (beta chain) appears in the sequencing data of a study of T cell responses to AZD1222 COVID-19 vaccine. Study results and caveats: Possibly, clonal diversity was underestimated; donors were largely white British and included more females. Sampling that yielded the repertoires occurred only after the peak T cell response.

Second-dose schedules of about 4 or about 12 weeks were combined. Note on this clone: What it binds is unknown.

This CDR3 contains 13 residues. With V trimmed by 7 bases and J by 4 bases, 7 bases remained unmatched. Germline CDR1 is GTSNPN and CDR2 is SVGIG (reference sequence). Method: immunoSEQ multiplex PCR; TCRdb's copy keeps in-frame clones and lacks some. The repertoire holds tens of thousands of clones, under 95% seen once, with 6.5% to 9.5% in the top ten. The sequence was collected from an adult who received the AZD1222 COVID-19 vaccine. This specimen was peripheral blood, taken 28 days after the second AZD1222 dose. The chain links TRBV30 to TRBJ2-3; 8 positions agree with TRBD1. CDR3 sequence (DNA): TGTGCCTTCGGACAGGGTCGAGCAGATACGCAGTATTTT. Its translation is CAFGQGRADTQYF.